The clone carrying this TCR beta chain was picked up a small number of times. The antigen remains undetermined. CDR1 and CDR2 (germline): SGHRS, YFSETQ. Unmatched junction bases numbered 5, after V lost 0 bases and J lost 10 bases. The CDR3 loop spans 15 amino acids. The investigators reverse transcribed all of the isolated RNA, so they sequenced expressed TCRB transcripts. Clones were read by immunoSEQ multiplex PCR, and TCRdb kept only the in-frame ones, dropping some. The sample carries 350,000 or so clones, 15% to 20% recorded once. The data belong to a study of beta chain features in type 1 diabetes. Study results and caveats: PCR might preferentially amplify shorter templates, equally in patients and controls. The VDJ junctions of type 1 diabetes patients carried fewer insertions and more deletions.

The TCR sequence derives from a woman aged 18-29 years in good health. The chain has TRBV5-1 and TRBJ2-1, with 12 bases that match TRBD2. Sequencing was carried out using naive CD4+ T cells from blood. The CDR3 here is CASSLGLAGAEEQFF. The CDR3 DNA reads TGCGCCAGCAGCTTGGGACTAGCGGGAGCGGAGGAGCAGTTCTTC.